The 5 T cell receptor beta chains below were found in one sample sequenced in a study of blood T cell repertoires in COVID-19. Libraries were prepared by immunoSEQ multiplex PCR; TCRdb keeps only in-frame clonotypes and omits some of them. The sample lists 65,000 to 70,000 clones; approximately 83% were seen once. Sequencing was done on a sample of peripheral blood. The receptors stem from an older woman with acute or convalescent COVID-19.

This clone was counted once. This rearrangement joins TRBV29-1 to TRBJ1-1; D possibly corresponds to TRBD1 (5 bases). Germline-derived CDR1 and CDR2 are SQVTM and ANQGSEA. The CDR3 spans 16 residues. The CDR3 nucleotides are TGCAGTTCTCAGGGAATTATTCTTGGCTCTGTCAATCAAGCTTTCTTT. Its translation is CSSQGIILGSVNQAFF.

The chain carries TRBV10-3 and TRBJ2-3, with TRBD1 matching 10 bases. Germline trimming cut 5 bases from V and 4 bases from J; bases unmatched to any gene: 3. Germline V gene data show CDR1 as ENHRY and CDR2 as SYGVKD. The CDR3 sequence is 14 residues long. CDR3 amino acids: CAISPGTGADTQYF. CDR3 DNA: TGTGCCATCAGTCCCGGGACAGGGGCAGATACGCAGTATTTT.

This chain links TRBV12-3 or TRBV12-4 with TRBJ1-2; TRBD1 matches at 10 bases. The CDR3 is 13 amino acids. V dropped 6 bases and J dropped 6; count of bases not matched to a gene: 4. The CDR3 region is CASRAGTGDGYTF. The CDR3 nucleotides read TGTGCCAGCAGAGCCGGGACAGGGGATGGCTACACCTTC.

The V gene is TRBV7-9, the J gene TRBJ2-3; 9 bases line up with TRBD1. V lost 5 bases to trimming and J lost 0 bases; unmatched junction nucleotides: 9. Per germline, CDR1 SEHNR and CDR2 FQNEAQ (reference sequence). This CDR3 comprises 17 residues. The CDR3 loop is CASSRLFGTGSTDTQYF. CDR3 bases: TGTGCCAGCAGCCGGCTTTTCGGGACAGGGAGCACAGATACGCAGTATTTT.

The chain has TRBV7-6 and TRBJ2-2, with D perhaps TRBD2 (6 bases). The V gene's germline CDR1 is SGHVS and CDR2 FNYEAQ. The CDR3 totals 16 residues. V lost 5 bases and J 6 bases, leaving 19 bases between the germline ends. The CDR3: CASSERATLGSGELFF. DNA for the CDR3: TGTGCCAGCAGCGAGCGGGCTACCCTTGGATCCGGGGAGCTGTTTTTT. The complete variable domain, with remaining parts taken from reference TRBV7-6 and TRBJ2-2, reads GAGVSQSPRYKVTKRGQDVALRCDPISGHVSLYWYRQALGQGPEFLTYFNYEAQQDKSGLPNDRFSAERPEGSISTLTIQRTEQRDSAMYRCASSERATLGSGELFFGEGSRLTVL.